Each of the 32 T cell receptor beta chains below was sequenced from the same sample in a study of technical replicates of blood from a few donors. Sequencing used immunoSEQ multiplex PCR; TCRdb keeps in-frame clones, though not all of them. The table includes 55,000 to 75,000 clones, 80% to 95% detected once. The specimen was PBMCs. These receptors were taken from a human donor in good health. Some clones in this sample may be carry-over from other donors' samples.

The chain employs TRBV28 and TRBJ1-1; 7 positions agree with TRBD1. CDR1 MDHEN and CDR2 SYDVKM come from the germline V gene. V trimming: 1 base; J trimming: 1 base; junction bases outside the gene matches: 6. This CDR3 has 16 residues. CDR3 sequence (DNA): TGTGCCAGCAGTTTATTGAGGACAGGCCGGAACACTGAAGCTTTCTTT. Translation gives CASSLLRTGRNTEAFF.

The J gene is TRBJ1-2, the V gene TRBV11-2; 10 positions match TRBD1. Germline values: CDR1 SGHAT, CDR2 FQNNGV. V trimming: 0 bases; J trimming: 2 bases; junction bases outside the gene matches: 3. There are 16 residues in the CDR3. The DNA of the CDR3 is TGTGCCAGCAGCTTAGATCCGGGACAGGGGAACTATGGCTACACCTTC. Its protein product is CASSLDPGQGNYGYTF.

Only one count was recorded for this clone. V and J are TRBV11-2 and TRBJ2-6; no clear D gene. The CDR3 loop spans 14 amino acids. Trimming pared 5 bases from V and 0 bases from J, leaving 5 bases between. Germline V lookup: CDR1 SGHAT, CDR2 FQNNGV. CDR3 in amino acids: CASSTYSGANVLTF. For the CDR3, the DNA is TGTGCCAGCAGCACATACTCTGGGGCCAACGTCCTGACTTTC.

The chain uses TRBV10-3 and TRBJ1-2, with 8 bases fitting TRBD1. J gave up 2 bases and V 2 bases, and 7 bases lay outside the gene matches. Germline assignment: CDR1 ENHRY and CDR2 SYGVKD. The CDR3 length is 16 residues. CDR3 nucleotide sequence: TGTGCCATCAGTGAGCCACTGACAGGGGCCAACTATGGCTACACCTTC. Residues: CAISEPLTGANYGYTF.

V is TRBV27 and J is TRBJ1-1; perhaps TRBD1 as D (5 bases). Germline V CDR1 and CDR2: MNHEY, SMNVEV (reference sequence). This CDR3 spans 14 amino acids. Trimming took 2 bases from V and 1 from J, leaving 8 bases between them. CDR3 DNA sequence: TGTGCCAGCAGTTTACTGGGGCGGAACACTGAAGCTTTCTTT. This encodes CASSLLGRNTEAFF.

This CDR3 reads CASSLPQGVQETQYF. CDR3 nucleotides: TGTGCCAGCAGCCTACCCCAGGGGGTACAAGAGACCCAGTACTTC. This chain connects TRBV7-9 to TRBJ2-5; TRBD1 matches 7 bases. The CDR3 extends over 15 amino acids. Germline V gene sequence: CDR1 SEHNR, CDR2 FQNEAQ (reference sequence). J gave up 2 bases and V 5 bases, and 8 bases lay outside the gene matches.

The chain employs TRBV6-4 and TRBJ2-7; TRBD1 matches at 7 bases. Germline V gene lookup returns CDR1 MRHNA and CDR2 SNTAGT. This CDR3 contains 13 residues. Germline trimming cut 3 bases from V and 4 bases from J; bases unmatched to any gene: 3. The chain's CDR3 is CASSETTGYEQYF. The DNA of the CDR3 is TGTGCCAGCAGTGAAACGACAGGGTACGAGCAGTACTTC.

The chain uses TRBV7-3 and TRBJ2-2, with no clear D. The CDR3 loop spans 14 amino acids. CDR1 and CDR2 (germline): SGHTA, FQGTGA. Trimming cost V 4 bases and J 0 bases, with 6 bases left between them. CDR3 residues: CASSSRPNTGELFF. CDR3 DNA sequence: TGTGCCAGCAGCTCTAGACCGAACACCGGGGAGCTGTTTTTT.

This rearrangement joins TRBV6-6 to TRBJ1-5; 7 bases fit TRBD1. In germline, CDR1 is MNHNY, CDR2 SVGAGI (reference sequence). The CDR3 consists of 14 residues. With V trimmed by 7 bases and J by 4 bases, 7 bases remained unmatched. The CDR3 bases are TGTGCCAGCACCTACTCAGGGGGTAATCAGCCCCAGCATTTT. Encoded protein: CASTYSGGNQPQHF.

A single count supports this clone. V and J are TRBV6-1 and TRBJ1-5, with a weak D call TRBD1 (5 bases). Trimming cost V 5 bases and J 4 bases, with 12 bases left between them. Germline V CDR1 and CDR2: MNHNS, SASEGT. The CDR3 runs 14 residues. CDR3 protein: CASSRGTVNQPQHF. The CDR3 DNA is TGTGCCAGCAGTCGGGGGACTGTGAATCAGCCCCAGCATTTT.

V gene TRBV5-1 combines with J gene TRBJ1-1, with D maybe TRBD1 (6 bases). Germline V gene data show CDR1 as SGHRS and CDR2 as YFSETQ. The CDR3 totals 15 residues. V was clipped by 4 bases and J by 0 bases, with 13 bases between them. CDR3 amino acids: CASSPEGDMNTEAFF. CDR3 coding DNA: TGCGCCAGCAGCCCCGAGGGGGACATGAACACTGAAGCTTTCTTT.

The chain links TRBV5-8 to TRBJ2-7, with a tentative D call TRBD1 (5 bases). The CDR3 spans 13 residues. Germline assignment: CDR1 SGHTS and CDR2 YDEGEE. V was trimmed by 2 bases and J by 2 bases, leaving 8 bases between them. This CDR3 is CASSFRGPYEQYF. The CDR3 coding sequence is TGTGCCAGCAGCTTTAGGGGCCCCTACGAGCAGTACTTC.

This sequence joins TRBV7-9 and TRBJ2-5, with 10 bases that match TRBD1. This CDR3 spans 15 amino acids. Losses at the gene ends were 10 bases for V and 3 bases for J; bases not matched to a gene: 11. Germline CDR1 SEHNR, CDR2 FQNEAQ (reference sequence). The CDR3 loop reads CATPGRTGGKETQYF. In DNA, the CDR3 is TGTGCCACCCCCGGGAGGACAGGGGGTAAAGAGACCCAGTACTTC. The entire variable domain, with the rest obtained from reference TRBV7-9 and TRBJ2-5, is as follows: DTGVSQNPRHKITKRGQNVTFRCDPISEHNRLYWYRQTLGQGPEFLTYFQNEAQLEKSRLLSDRFSAERPKGSFSTLEIQRTEQGDSAMYLCATPGRTGGKETQYFGPGTRLLVL.

The chain is built from TRBV6-6 and TRBJ2-1, with D possibly TRBD1 on 7 matching bases. This CDR3 region has 14 residues. The V and J ends lost 6 bases and 0 bases respectively, with 9 bases between them. Germline CDR1 and CDR2: MNHNY and SVGAGI (reference sequence). The DNA of the CDR3 is TGTGCCAGCAGCCAGGGGGGCTCCTACAATGAGCAGTTCTTC. Its protein product is CASSQGGSYNEQFF.

The gene calls are TRBV7-2 and TRBJ1-5, with TRBD1 matching over 9 bases. V lost 5 bases to trimming and J lost 4 bases; unmatched junction nucleotides: 9. Germline values: CDR1 SGHTA, CDR2 FQGNSA. The CDR3 covers 16 residues. CDR3 sequence (DNA): TGTGCCAGCAGCGCGGCGGGGACAGGGATTAATCAGCCCCAGCATTTT. It yields the protein CASSAAGTGINQPQHF. The variable domain in full, completed from reference TRBV7-2 and TRBJ1-5, reads GAGVSQSPSNKVTEKGKDVELRCDPISGHTALYWYRQSLGQGLEFLIYFQGNSAPDKSGLPSDRFSAERTGGSVSTLTIQRTQQEDSAVYLCASSAAGTGINQPQHFGDGTRLSIL.

The chain employs TRBV7-3 and TRBJ1-2; 8 nucleotides match TRBD1. V lost 5 bases, J lost 1 base, and 6 bases stayed unmatched. Germline CDR1 SGHTA, CDR2 FQGTGA. The CDR3 is made up of 15 amino acids. In DNA, the CDR3 is TGTGCCAGCAGCAGAACAGGGGGAGGTAACTATGGCTACACCTTC. It translates to CASSRTGGGNYGYTF.

The chain combines TRBV7-2 with TRBJ2-1, with 12 bases lining up with TRBD2. The ends lost 5 bases at V and 6 bases at J; junction bases unmatched: 11. Per the germline V gene, CDR1 is SGHTA and CDR2 is FQGNSA. This CDR3 region has 17 residues. The CDR3 bases are TGTGCCAGCAGCCAAGGACCTAGCGGGAGGGGTGGCAATGAGCAGTTCTTC. This codes for CASSQGPSGRGGNEQFF.

J is TRBJ2-3 and V is TRBV6-5; D remains unclear. Trimming cost V 4 bases and J 6 bases, with 14 bases left between them. The length of the CDR3 is 14 residues. From germline, CDR1 is MNHEY and CDR2 SVGAGI. CDR3 sequence reads: CASSSYRYSDTQYF. The CDR3 DNA reads as TGTGCCAGCAGTTCCTACCGGTACTCCGATACGCAGTATTTT.

The genes are TRBV7-2 and TRBJ2-7; 8 bases map to TRBD2. The V gene's germline CDR1 is SGHTA and CDR2 FQGNSA. J was trimmed by 2 bases and V by 5 bases; bases with no gene match: 11. The CDR3 runs 16 residues. CDR3 nucleotide sequence: TGTGCCAGCAGCCCATCCCTCAGCGGGAGTGCCTACGAGCAGTACTTC. It is translated as CASSPSLSGSAYEQYF. Full variable domain (remainder filled in from reference TRBV7-2 and TRBJ2-7): GAGVSQSPSNKVTEKGKDVELRCDPISGHTALYWYRQSLGQGLEFLIYFQGNSAPDKSGLPSDRFSAERTGGSVSTLTIQRTQQEDSAVYLCASSPSLSGSAYEQYFGPGTRLTVT.

The chain employs TRBV10-3 and TRBJ2-5, with 9 bases matching TRBD1. CDR3 size: 14 residues. Trimming took 3 bases from V and 5 from J; bases not matched to a gene: 4. From germline, CDR1 is ENHRY and CDR2 SYGVKD. In nucleotides, the CDR3 is TGTGCCATCAGTGAAACAGGGGGCGAGGAGACCCAGTACTTC. Its translation is CAISETGGEETQYF.

This chain links TRBV6-1 with TRBJ1-1; TRBD1 agrees at 7 bases. Germline V gene sequence: CDR1 MNHNS, CDR2 SASEGT. The CDR3 runs 15 residues. With V trimmed by 4 bases and J by 8 bases, 13 bases remained unmatched. The chain's CDR3 is CASSGWTGGVREAFF. The CDR3, as DNA: TGTGCCAGCAGTGGTTGGACAGGAGGGGTACGAGAAGCTTTCTTT.

This clone was found once. The rearrangement uses TRBV30 and TRBJ1-1; a possible D gene is TRBD1 (5 bases). The CDR3 runs 13 residues. Per germline, CDR1 GTSNPN and CDR2 SVGIG (reference sequence). V shed 0 bases and J shed 3 bases, with 8 bases lying between them. The CDR3 here is CAWSVQAYTEAFF. In DNA, the CDR3 is TGTGCCTGGAGTGTACAGGCGTACACTGAAGCTTTCTTT.

This clone has a handful of counts. CDR3 residues: CASSGRGLGNGYTF. The CDR3 nucleotides are TGTGCCAGCAGTGGACGGGGATTGGGTAATGGCTACACCTTC. This sequence joins TRBV6-5 and TRBJ1-2; unclear D gene. The CDR3 is 14 residues long. Trimming shortened V by 5 bases and J by 6 bases, and 16 bases separated the two germline ends. Germline CDR1 is MNHEY and CDR2 is SVGAGI.

CDR3 coding DNA: TGTGCCAGCAGCCCGCAGACAGGGGTAGTCGGAGGCTACACCTTC. It is translated as CASSPQTGVVGGYTF. The chain combines TRBV16 with TRBJ1-2; TRBD1 matches at 8 bases. The CDR3 has 15 amino acids. Trimming took 4 bases from V and 8 from J; bases not matched to a gene: 12. CDR1 and CDR2 (germline): KGHSY, FQNENV. The variable domain in full, with the rest retrieved from reference TRBV16 and TRBJ1-2, is GEEVAQTPKHLVRGEGQKAKLYCAPIKGHSYVFWYQQVLKNEFKFLISFQNENVFDETGMPKERFSAKCLPNSPCSLEIQATKLEDSAVYFCASSPQTGVVGGYTFGSGTRLTVV.

This chain joins TRBV6-6 and TRBJ2-2; D unclear. Germline V CDR1 and CDR2: MNHNY, SVGAGI (reference sequence). The CDR3 is made up of 12 amino acids. Deletions cut 7 bases from V and 6 bases from J, with 9 bases between. Here the CDR3 reads CASTTPPGELFF. The DNA of the CDR3 is TGTGCCAGCACCACACCCCCCGGGGAGCTGTTTTTT.

This rearrangement joins TRBV15 to TRBJ2-5, with D unclear. Trimming removed 0 bases from V and 3 bases from J, with 5 bases in between. Germline V lookup: CDR1 LNHNV, CDR2 YYDKDF (reference sequence). This CDR3 is 13 amino acids long. The CDR3 protein is CATSRDPEETQYF. CDR3 sequence (DNA): TGTGCCACCAGCAGAGATCCTGAAGAGACCCAGTACTTC.

The rearrangement joins TRBV27 to TRBJ1-1; 8 bases are shared with TRBD1. CDR1 MNHEY and CDR2 SMNVEV come from the germline V gene (reference sequence). V trimming: 0 bases; J trimming: 1 base; junction bases outside the gene matches: 13. This CDR3 has 19 residues. As DNA, the CDR3 is TGTGCCAGCAGTTTATCGAGAGACAGGCTCGGGACAGGGAACACTGAAGCTTTCTTT. It translates to CASSLSRDRLGTGNTEAFF.

The V call is TRBV5-1, the J call TRBJ1-2; no firm D call. Germline CDR1 SGHRS, CDR2 YFSETQ. The CDR3 loop spans 13 amino acids. V was pared by 0 bases and J by 6 bases, with 9 bases between. In DNA, the CDR3 is TGCGCCAGCAGCTTGGCGGGGTCCGATGGCTACACCTTC. As protein: CASSLAGSDGYTF.

This clone was counted once. The chain joins TRBV5-6 to TRBJ2-2; TRBD1 matches 11 bases. This CDR3 is 16 amino acids long. The J segment lost 7 bases and the V segment lost 4 bases, leaving 9 bases of the junction unmatched. Germline CDR1 reads SGHDT; CDR2 reads YYEEEE. CDR3 region: CASSRKRTGGVGELFF. CDR3 sequence (DNA): TGTGCCAGCAGCCGGAAGAGGACAGGGGGCGTCGGGGAGCTGTTTTTT.

The V gene is TRBV6-6, the J gene TRBJ2-2; D is uncertain. The CDR3 is made up of 13 amino acids. Germline CDR1 MNHNY, CDR2 SVGAGI (reference sequence). With 6 bases removed from V and 7 bases from J, the gap between germline ends came to 12 bases. The CDR3, as DNA: TGTGCCAGCAGCCCCCGTGTTTTCGGGGAGCTGTTTTTT. This encodes CASSPRVFGELFF.

This chain uses TRBV18 with TRBJ2-7, with unresolved D. CDR1 is KGHSH and CDR2 is LQKENI in the germline V gene. This CDR3 spans 12 amino acids. V lost 3 bases and J 4 bases, leaving 7 bases between the germline ends. CDR3 protein: CASSPTAYEQYF. The CDR3 region has the DNA TGTGCCAGCTCACCTACAGCATACGAGCAGTACTTC.

The V gene is TRBV25-1, the J gene TRBJ2-2, with TRBD2 identical over 7 bases. Germline CDR1 reads MGHDK; CDR2 reads SYGVNS. The CDR3 loop spans 14 amino acids. V shed 7 bases and J 2 bases; nucleotides not matched to a gene: 4. CDR3 sequence: CASTASGNTGELFF. DNA of the CDR3: TGTGCCAGCACAGCTAGCGGAAACACCGGGGAGCTGTTTTTT.